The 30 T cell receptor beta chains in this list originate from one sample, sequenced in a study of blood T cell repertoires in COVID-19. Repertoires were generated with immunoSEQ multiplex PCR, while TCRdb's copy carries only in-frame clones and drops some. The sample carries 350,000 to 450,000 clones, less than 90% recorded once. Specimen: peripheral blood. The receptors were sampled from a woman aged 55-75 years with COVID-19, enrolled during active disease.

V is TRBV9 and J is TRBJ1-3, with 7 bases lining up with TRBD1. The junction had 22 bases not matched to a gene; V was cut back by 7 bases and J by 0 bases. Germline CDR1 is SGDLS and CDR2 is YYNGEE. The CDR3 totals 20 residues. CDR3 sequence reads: CASGADRDRPLLVSGNTIYF. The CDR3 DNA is TGTGCCAGCGGCGCGGACCGGGACAGACCTTTATTAGTCTCTGGAAACACCATATATTTT.

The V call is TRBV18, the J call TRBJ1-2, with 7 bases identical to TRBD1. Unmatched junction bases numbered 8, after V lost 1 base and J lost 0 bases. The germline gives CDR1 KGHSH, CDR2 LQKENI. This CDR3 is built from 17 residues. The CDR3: CASSPRGQVVANYGYTF. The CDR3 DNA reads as TGTGCCAGCTCACCACGAGGACAGGTCGTAGCTAACTATGGCTACACCTTC.

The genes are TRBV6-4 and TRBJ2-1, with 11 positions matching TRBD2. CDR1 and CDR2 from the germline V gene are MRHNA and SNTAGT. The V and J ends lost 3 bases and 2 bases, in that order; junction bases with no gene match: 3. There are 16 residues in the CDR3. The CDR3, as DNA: TGTGCCAGCAGTGAGCTAGCGGGGGGTCCCTACAATGAGCAGTTCTTC. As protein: CASSELAGGPYNEQFF.

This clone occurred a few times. In DNA form, the CDR3 reads TGTGCCAGCAGCTTGGATTCGGCGGGGGGTCAGCCCCAGCATTTT. Its translation is CASSLDSAGGQPQHF. The chain employs TRBV7-9 and TRBJ1-5; D is perhaps TRBD1 (5 bases). Germline loops: CDR1 SEHNR, CDR2 FQNEAQ (reference sequence). Trimming took off 3 bases at V and 6 bases at J, with 15 bases between the two ends. The CDR3 extends over 15 amino acids.

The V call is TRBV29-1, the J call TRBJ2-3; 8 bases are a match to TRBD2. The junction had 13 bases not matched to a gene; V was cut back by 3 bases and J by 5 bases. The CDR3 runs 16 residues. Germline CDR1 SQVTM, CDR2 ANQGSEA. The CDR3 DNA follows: TGCAGCGTTGACGGCCAAGCGGGGGCCCGGGGAGATACGCAGTATTTT. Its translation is CSVDGQAGARGDTQYF.

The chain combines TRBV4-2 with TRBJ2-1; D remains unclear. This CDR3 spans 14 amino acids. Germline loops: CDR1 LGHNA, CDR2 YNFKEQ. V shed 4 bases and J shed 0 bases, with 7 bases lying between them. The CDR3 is CASSPSGSYNEQFF. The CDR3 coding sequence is TGTGCCAGCAGCCCGTCGGGCTCCTACAATGAGCAGTTCTTC.

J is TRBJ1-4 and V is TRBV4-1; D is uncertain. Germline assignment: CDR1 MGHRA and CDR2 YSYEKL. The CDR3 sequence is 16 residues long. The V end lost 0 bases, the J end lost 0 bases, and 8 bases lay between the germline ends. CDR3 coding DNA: TGCGCCAGCAGCCAAGAGGTCCAGGCAACTAATGAAAAACTGTTTTTT. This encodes CASSQEVQATNEKLFF.

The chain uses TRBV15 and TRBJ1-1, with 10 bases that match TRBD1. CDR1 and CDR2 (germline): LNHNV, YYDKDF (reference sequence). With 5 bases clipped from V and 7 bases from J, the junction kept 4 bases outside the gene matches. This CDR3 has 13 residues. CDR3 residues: CATSDRDRGEAFF. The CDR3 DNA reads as TGTGCCACCAGCGACCGGGACAGGGGTGAAGCTTTCTTT.

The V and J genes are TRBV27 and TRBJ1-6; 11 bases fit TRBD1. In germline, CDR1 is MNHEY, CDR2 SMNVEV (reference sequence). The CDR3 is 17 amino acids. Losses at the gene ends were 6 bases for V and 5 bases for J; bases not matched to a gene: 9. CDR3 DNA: TGTGCCAGCAGGAACAGGACAGGGGGCCTCCATAATTCACCCCTCCACTTT. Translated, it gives CASRNRTGGLHNSPLHF.

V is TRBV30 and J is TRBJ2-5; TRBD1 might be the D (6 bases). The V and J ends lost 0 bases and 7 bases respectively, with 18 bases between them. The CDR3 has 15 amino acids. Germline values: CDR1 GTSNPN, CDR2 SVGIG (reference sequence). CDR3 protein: CAWSVGGRTGGTQYF. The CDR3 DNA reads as TGTGCCTGGAGTGTAGGGGGACGTACCGGAGGGACCCAGTACTTC. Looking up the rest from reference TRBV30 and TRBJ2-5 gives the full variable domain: SQTIHQWPATLVQPVGSPLSLECTVEGTSNPNLYWYRQAAGRGLQLLFYSVGIGQISSEVPQNLSASRPQDRQFILSSKKLLLSDSGFYLCAWSVGGRTGGTQYFGPGTRLLVL.

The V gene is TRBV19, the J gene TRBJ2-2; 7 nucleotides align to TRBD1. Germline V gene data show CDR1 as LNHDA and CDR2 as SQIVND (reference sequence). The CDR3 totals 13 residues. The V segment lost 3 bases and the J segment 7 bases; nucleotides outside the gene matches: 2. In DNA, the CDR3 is TGTGCCAGTAGTATCAGGGACAGCGGGGAGCTGTTTTTT. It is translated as CASSIRDSGELFF.

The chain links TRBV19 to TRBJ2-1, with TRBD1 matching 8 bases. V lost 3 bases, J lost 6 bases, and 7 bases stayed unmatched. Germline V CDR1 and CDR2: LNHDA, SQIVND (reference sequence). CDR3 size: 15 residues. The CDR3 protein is CASSILDRARNEQFF. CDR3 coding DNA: TGTGCCAGTAGTATCCTGGACAGGGCCCGCAATGAGCAGTTCTTC.

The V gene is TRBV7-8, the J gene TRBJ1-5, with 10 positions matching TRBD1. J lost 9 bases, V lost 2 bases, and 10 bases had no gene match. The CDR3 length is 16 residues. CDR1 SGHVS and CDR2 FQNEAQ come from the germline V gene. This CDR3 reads CASSLLPGTGVGPQHF. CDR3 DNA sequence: TGTGCCAGCAGCTTACTCCCCGGGACAGGGGTAGGGCCCCAGCATTTT.

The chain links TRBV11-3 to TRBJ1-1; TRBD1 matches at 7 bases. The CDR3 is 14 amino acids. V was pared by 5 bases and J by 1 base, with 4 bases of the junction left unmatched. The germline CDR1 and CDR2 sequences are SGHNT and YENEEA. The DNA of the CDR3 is TGTGCCAGCAGCGACAGGGTCCGGAACACTGAAGCTTTCTTT. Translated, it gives CASSDRVRNTEAFF.

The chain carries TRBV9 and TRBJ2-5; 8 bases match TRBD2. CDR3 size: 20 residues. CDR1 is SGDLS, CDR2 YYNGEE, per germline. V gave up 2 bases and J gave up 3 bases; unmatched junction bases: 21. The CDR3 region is CASSVLAGTAQRITEETQYF. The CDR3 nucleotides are TGTGCCAGCAGCGTTTTAGCGGGGACGGCACAACGAATAACCGAAGAGACCCAGTACTTC.

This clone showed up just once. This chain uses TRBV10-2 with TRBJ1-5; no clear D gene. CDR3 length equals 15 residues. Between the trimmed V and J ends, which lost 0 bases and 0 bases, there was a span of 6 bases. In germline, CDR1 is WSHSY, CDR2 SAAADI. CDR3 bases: TGCGCCAGCAGTGAGTCGACTTATAGCAATCAGCCCCAGCATTTT. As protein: CASSESTYSNQPQHF.

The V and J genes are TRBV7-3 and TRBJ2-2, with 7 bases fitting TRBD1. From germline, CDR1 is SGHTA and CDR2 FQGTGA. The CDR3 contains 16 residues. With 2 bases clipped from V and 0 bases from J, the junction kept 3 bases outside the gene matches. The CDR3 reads CASSLGQAANTGELFF. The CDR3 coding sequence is TGTGCCAGCAGCTTAGGACAGGCCGCGAACACCGGGGAGCTGTTTTTT. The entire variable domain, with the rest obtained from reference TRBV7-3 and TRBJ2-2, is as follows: GAGVSQTPSNKVTEKGKYVELRCDPISGHTALYWYRQSLGQGPEFLIYFQGTGAADDSGLPNDRFFAVRPEGSVSTLKIQRTERGDSAVYLCASSLGQAANTGELFFGEGSRLTVL.

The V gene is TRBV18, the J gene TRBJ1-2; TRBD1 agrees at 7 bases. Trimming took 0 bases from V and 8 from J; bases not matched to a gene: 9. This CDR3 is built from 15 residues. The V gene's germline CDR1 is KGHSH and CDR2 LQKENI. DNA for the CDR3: TGTGCCAGCTCACCACCGGTCGGAGGGGGCGGCGGCTACACCTTC. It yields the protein CASSPPVGGGGGYTF.

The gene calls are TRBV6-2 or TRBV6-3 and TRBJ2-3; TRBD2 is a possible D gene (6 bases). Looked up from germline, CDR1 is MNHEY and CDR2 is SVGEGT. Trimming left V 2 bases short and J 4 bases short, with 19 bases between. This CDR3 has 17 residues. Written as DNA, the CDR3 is TGTGCCAGCAGTTACCGTACGGGAGTCCGTATGGCAGATACGCAGTATTTT. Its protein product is CASSYRTGVRMADTQYF.

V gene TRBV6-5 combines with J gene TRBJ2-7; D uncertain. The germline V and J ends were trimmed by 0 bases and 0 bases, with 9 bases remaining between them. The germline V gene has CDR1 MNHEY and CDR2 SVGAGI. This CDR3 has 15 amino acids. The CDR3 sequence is CASSYSVLPSYEQYF. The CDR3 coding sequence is TGTGCCAGCAGTTACTCAGTACTACCCTCCTACGAGCAGTACTTC.

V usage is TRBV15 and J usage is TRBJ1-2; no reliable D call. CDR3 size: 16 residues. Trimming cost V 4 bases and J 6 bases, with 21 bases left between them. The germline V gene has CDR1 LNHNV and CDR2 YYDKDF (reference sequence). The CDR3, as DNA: TGTGCCACCAGCACCGCCAGGTCCACCCTCTGGGATGGCTACACCTTC. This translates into CATSTARSTLWDGYTF.

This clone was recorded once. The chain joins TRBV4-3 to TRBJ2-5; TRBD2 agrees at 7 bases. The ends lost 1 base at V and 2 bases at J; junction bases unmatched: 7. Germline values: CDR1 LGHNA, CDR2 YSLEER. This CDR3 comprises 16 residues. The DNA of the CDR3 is TGCGCCAGCAGCCAAGCTATGGGGGGGGGACAAGAGACCCAGTACTTC. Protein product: CASSQAMGGGQETQYF.

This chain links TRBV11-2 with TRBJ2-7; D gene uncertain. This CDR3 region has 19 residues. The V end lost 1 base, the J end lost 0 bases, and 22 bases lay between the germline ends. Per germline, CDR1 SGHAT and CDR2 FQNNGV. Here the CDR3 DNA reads TGTGCCAGCAGCTTAGTCTCGTTCCCATTACAGATAAGCTCCTACGAGCAGTACTTC. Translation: CASSLVSFPLQISSYEQYF.

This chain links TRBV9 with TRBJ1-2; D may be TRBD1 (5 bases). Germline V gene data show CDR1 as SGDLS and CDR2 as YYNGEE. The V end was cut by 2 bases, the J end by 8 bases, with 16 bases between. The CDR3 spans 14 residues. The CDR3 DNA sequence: TGTGCCAGCAGCGTGCTCCAGGGTATCGGCGGCTACACCTTC. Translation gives CASSVLQGIGGYTF.

The CDR3 sequence: CASSQAARSSSPNEKLFF. In DNA, the CDR3 is TGTGCCAGCAGCCAAGCCGCAAGGAGCTCCTCTCCTAATGAAAAACTGTTTTTT. The J gene is TRBJ1-4, the V gene TRBV14, with D unresolved. Germline lookup yields CDR1 SGHDN and CDR2 FVKESK. V dropped 1 base and J dropped 3 bases, with 18 bases sitting between them. There are 18 residues in the CDR3.

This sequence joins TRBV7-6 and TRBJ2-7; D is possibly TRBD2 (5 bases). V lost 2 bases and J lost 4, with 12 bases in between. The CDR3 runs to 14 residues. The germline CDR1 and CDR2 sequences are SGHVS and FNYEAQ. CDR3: CASSLLPSQYEQYF. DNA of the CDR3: TGTGCCAGCAGCTTACTTCCTAGCCAGTACGAGCAGTACTTC. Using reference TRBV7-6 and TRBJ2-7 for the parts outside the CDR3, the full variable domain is GAGVSQSPRYKVTKRGQDVALRCDPISGHVSLYWYRQALGQGPEFLTYFNYEAQQDKSGLPNDRFSAERPEGSISTLTIQRTEQRDSAMYRCASSLLPSQYEQYFGPGTRLTVT.

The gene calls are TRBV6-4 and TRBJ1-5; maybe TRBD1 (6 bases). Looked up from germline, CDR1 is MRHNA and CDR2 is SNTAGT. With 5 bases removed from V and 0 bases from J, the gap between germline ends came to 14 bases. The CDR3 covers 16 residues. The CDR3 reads CASSPTGGNSNQPQHF. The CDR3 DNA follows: TGTGCCAGCAGTCCGACAGGCGGCAATAGCAATCAGCCCCAGCATTTT.

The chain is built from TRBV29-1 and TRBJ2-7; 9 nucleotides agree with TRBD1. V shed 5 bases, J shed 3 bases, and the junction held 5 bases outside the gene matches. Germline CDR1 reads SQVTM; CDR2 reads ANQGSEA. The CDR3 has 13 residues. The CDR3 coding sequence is TGCAGCGTTAACAGGGGGCAGGGCTACGAGCAGTACTTC. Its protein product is CSVNRGQGYEQYF.

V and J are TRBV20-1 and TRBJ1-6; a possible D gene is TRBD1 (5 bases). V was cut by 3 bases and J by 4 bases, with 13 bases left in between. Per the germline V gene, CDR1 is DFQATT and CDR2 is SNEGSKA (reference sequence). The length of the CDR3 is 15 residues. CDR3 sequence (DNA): TGCAGTGCTAGTCCCGACAGCACATATAATTCACCCCTCCACTTT. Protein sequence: CSASPDSTYNSPLHF.

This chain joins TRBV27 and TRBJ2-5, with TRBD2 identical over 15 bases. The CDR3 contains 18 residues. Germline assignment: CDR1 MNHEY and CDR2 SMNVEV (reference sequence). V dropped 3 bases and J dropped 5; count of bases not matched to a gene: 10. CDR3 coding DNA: TGTGCCAGCAGTTTCTACCCACCTGGACTAGCGGGGGGGGAGACCCAGTACTTC. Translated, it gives CASSFYPPGLAGGETQYF.